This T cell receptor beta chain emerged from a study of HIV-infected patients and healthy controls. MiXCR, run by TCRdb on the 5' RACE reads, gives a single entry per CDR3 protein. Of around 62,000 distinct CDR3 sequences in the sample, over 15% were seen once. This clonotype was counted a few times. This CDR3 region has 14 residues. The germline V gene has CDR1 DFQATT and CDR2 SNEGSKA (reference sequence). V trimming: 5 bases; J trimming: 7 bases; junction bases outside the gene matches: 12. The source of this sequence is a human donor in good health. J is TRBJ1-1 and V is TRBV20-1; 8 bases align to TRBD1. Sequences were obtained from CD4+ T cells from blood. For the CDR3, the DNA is TGCAGTGCTCGATCTAGGACAGGGTCAGGTGAAGCTTTCTTT. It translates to CSARSRTGSGEAFF.